Listed below are T cell receptor beta chains from one sample, sequenced in a study of blood T cell repertoires in COVID-19. The protocol was immunoSEQ multiplex PCR, while the TCRdb copy is restricted to in-frame clones and leaves out a portion. Of around 100,000 clones in the sample, under 90% were seen once. The sequencing sample was made of peripheral blood. These receptors originate from a human donor in a cohort sampled during active COVID-19. CDR3s include the opening cysteine and the closing phenylalanine or tryptophan. Fields, in order: clone size, J gene, D gene, V gene, CDR3 protein, CDR3 DNA. A D gene is named only where the DNA matches it firmly. Expanded clones are given a class, and other clones once, few, many or no size at all.

- | TRBJ2-2 | TRBD1 | TRBV15 | CATSTRTGRTGELFF | TGTGCCACCAGTACGAGGACAGGGCGCACCGGGGAGCTGTTTTTT
- | TRBJ2-7 | - | TRBV28 | CASSLREEQYF | TGTGCCAGCAGTTTACGGGAGGAGCAGTACTTC
- | TRBJ1-1 | - | TRBV6-6 | CASIRRPLNTEAFF | TGTGCCAGCATTCGGAGGCCATTGAACACTGAAGCTTTCTTT
few | TRBJ2-3 | - | TRBV12-5 | CASGLGQGGTDTQYF | TGTGCTAGTGGTTTGGGTCAGGGTGGAACAGATACGCAGTATTTT
- | TRBJ2-1 | - | TRBV2 | CASSQPGGGQFF | TGTGCCAGCAGCCAACCCGGGGGTGGGCAGTTCTTC
- | TRBJ2-7 | - | TRBV6-5 | CASSYTDTLVSYEQYF | TGTGCCAGCAGTTATACCGACACACTAGTCTCCTACGAGCAGTACTTC
- | TRBJ2-7 | - | TRBV7-5 | CVRSSLTSGRGDYEQYF | TGTGTCAGAAGCTCCCTCACTAGCGGGAGAGGGGACTACGAGCAGTACTTC
- | TRBJ2-1 | TRBD2 | TRBV7-6 | CASSPTSATGNEQFF | TGTGCCAGCAGCCCCACTAGCGCAACGGGGAATGAGCAGTTCTTC
few | TRBJ2-1 | - | TRBV7-8 | CASSLGPTRNEQFF | TGTGCCAGCAGCTTAGGACCGACTCGGAATGAGCAGTTCTTC
- | TRBJ2-5 | TRBD1 | TRBV7-2 | CASSFGTGMRETQYF | TGTGCCAGCAGCTTCGGGACAGGGATGAGGGAGACCCAGTACTTC
- | TRBJ1-1 | TRBD1 | TRBV6-6 | CASSPLPGTENTEAFF | TGTGCCAGCAGTCCCCTTCCCGGGACAGAAAACACTGAAGCTTTCTTT
- | TRBJ2-2 | - | TRBV5-5 | CASSLISRQTNTGELFF | TGTGCCAGCAGCTTGATCTCGCGGCAGACGAACACCGGGGAGCTGTTTTTT
- | TRBJ2-7 | TRBD2 | TRBV28 | CASSLAGEYEQYF | TGTGCCAGCAGCCTAGCGGGAGAGTACGAGCAGTACTTC
- | TRBJ2-2 | TRBD1 | TRBV7-9 | CASSLLDRDTGELFF | TGTGCCAGCAGCCTACTGGACAGGGACACCGGGGAGCTGTTTTTT
- | TRBJ1-1 | TRBD1 | TRBV10-3 | CAISSTGENTEAFF | TGTGCCATCAGCTCGACAGGGGAGAACACTGAAGCTTTCTTT
once | TRBJ1-2 | TRBD1 | TRBV7-6 | CASSPGGFYGYTF | TGTGCCAGCAGTCCAGGGGGTTTCTATGGCTACACCTTC